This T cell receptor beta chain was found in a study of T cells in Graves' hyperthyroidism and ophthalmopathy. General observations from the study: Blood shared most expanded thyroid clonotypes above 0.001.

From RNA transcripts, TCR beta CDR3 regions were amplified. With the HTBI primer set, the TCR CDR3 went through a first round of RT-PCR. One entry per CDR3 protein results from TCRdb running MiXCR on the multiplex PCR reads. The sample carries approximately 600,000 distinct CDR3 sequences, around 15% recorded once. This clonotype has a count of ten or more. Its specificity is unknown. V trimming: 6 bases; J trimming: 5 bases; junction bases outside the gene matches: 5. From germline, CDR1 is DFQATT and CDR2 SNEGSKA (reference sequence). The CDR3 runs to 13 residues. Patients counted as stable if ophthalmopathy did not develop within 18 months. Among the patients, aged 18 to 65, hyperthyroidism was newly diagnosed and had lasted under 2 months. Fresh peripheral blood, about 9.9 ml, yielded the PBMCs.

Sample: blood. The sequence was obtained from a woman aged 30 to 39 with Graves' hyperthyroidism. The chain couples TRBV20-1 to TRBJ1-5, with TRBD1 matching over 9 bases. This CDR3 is CSAKGQGHQPQHF. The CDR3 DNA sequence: TGCAGTGCCAAAGGACAGGGGCATCAGCCCCAGCATTTT.